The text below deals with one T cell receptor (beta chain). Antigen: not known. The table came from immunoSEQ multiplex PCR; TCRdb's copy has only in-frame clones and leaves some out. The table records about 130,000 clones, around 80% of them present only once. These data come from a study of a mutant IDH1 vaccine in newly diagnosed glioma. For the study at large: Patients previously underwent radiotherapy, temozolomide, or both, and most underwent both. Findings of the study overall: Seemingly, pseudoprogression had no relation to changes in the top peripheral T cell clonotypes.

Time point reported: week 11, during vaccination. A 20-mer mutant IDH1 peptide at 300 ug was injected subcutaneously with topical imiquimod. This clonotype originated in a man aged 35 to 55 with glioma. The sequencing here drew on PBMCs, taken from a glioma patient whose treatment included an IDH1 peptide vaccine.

The CDR3 sequence: CASSYGFSSSYEQYF. The CDR3 region has the DNA TGTGCCAGCAGTTATGGGTTCTCGAGCTCCTACGAGCAGTACTTC. The chain has TRBV6-6 and TRBJ2-7; D remains unclear. From germline, CDR1 is MNHNY and CDR2 SVGAGI (reference sequence). CDR3 length equals 15 residues. The V end lost 3 bases, the J end lost 0 bases, and 12 bases lay between the germline ends.